A single sample gave rise to the 14 T cell receptor beta chains below, sequenced in a study of graft-versus-host responses after intestinal transplantation. TCRdb's copy holds only in-frame clones and misses some; the assay was immunoSEQ multiplex PCR. The sample contains fewer than 30,000 clones, more than 80% of which appear only once. The sequencing here drew on PBMCs, taken 18 days after transplant. The source of these receptors is a human patient who received an intestinal transplant, so some T cells may come from the graft donor.

The rearrangement uses TRBV6-1 and TRBJ1-5; D uncertain. The V end was cut by 0 bases, the J end by 6 bases, with 6 bases between. Germline CDR1 and CDR2: MNHNS and SASEGT. CDR3 length: 13 residues. Here the CDR3 DNA reads TGTGCCAGCAGTGAAGCGGGCTTTCAGCCCCAGCATTTT. Translating it yields CASSEAGFQPQHF.

This chain links TRBV30 with TRBJ2-1; TRBD2 matches 7 bases. The germline V gene encodes CDR1 GTSNPN and CDR2 SVGIG (reference sequence). V lost 0 bases to trimming and J lost 6 bases; unmatched junction nucleotides: 8. The CDR3 covers 15 residues. The DNA for the CDR3 is TGTGCCTGGAGTGTACAGGTGGGGGGGGTCAATGAGCAGTTCTTC. Its translation is CAWSVQVGGVNEQFF. The entire variable domain, with the rest obtained from reference TRBV30 and TRBJ2-1, is as follows: SQTIHQWPATLVQPVGSPLSLECTVEGTSNPNLYWYRQAAGRGLQLLFYSVGIGQISSEVPQNLSASRPQDRQFILSSKKLLLSDSGFYLCAWSVQVGGVNEQFFGPGTRLTVL.

The rearrangement links TRBV7-3 to TRBJ1-4; 10 positions agree with TRBD1. V lost 8 bases, J lost 0 bases, and 12 bases stayed unmatched. Germline loops: CDR1 SGHTA, CDR2 FQGTGA. This CDR3 spans 18 amino acids. CDR3 nucleotides: TGTGCCAGCCTCACGCGACAGGGGGCATATGCAACTAATGAAAAACTGTTTTTT. Its translation: CASLTRQGAYATNEKLFF. The entire variable domain, with the rest obtained from reference TRBV7-3 and TRBJ1-4, is as follows: GAGVSQTPSNKVTEKGKYVELRCDPISGHTALYWYRQSLGQGPEFLIYFQGTGAADDSGLPNDRFFAVRPEGSVSTLKIQRTERGDSAVYLCASLTRQGAYATNEKLFFGSGTQLSVL.

The genes are TRBV27 and TRBJ2-2, with D unclear. The ends were cut back, 6 bases at V and 0 bases at J, with 14 bases in the middle. There are 16 residues in the CDR3. From germline, CDR1 is MNHEY and CDR2 SMNVEV (reference sequence). DNA of the CDR3: TGTGCCAGCAGACGCTACAGAGATGCGAACACCGGGGAGCTGTTTTTT. Its protein is CASRRYRDANTGELFF.

The chain joins TRBV7-9 to TRBJ1-4; TRBD1 is a possible D gene (6 bases). V was clipped by 5 bases and J by 7 bases, with 17 bases between them. This CDR3 has 15 amino acids. Germline V CDR1 and CDR2: SEHNR, FQNEAQ (reference sequence). CDR3 amino acids: CASSPKRRGREKLFF. The CDR3, as DNA: TGTGCCAGCAGCCCTAAGCGTCGGGGGCGTGAAAAACTGTTTTTT.

V is TRBV7-9 and J is TRBJ2-2, with D possibly matching TRBD2 (7 bases). Germline loops: CDR1 SEHNR, CDR2 FQNEAQ (reference sequence). This CDR3 is built from 15 residues. The V and J ends lost 10 bases and 3 bases respectively, with 18 bases between them. In nucleotides, the CDR3 is TGTGCCACCCCGGGGGGCGGAAGCGACACCGGGGAGCTGTTTTTT. Translating gives CATPGGGSDTGELFF.

The chain couples TRBV6-1 to TRBJ2-5; D tentatively fits TRBD1 or TRBD2 (6 bases each). The CDR3 loop spans 14 amino acids. The germline V and J ends were trimmed by 2 bases and 5 bases, with 12 bases remaining between them. Per the germline V gene, CDR1 is MNHNS and CDR2 is SASEGT. The CDR3 nucleotides are TGTGCCAGCAGTGAAAGGGGGGCTCTTGAGACCCAGTACTTC. It specifies CASSERGALETQYF.

The chain combines TRBV9 with TRBJ2-1; D unresolved. The CDR3 covers 14 residues. With 5 bases removed from V and 5 bases from J, the gap between germline ends came to 14 bases. The germline gives CDR1 SGDLS, CDR2 YYNGEE. CDR3 nucleotides: TGTGCCAGCAGTAACGGGTCTCCGCACAATGAGCAGTTCTTC. Translating it yields CASSNGSPHNEQFF.

J is TRBJ1-2 and V is TRBV11-2; the D is unclear. Trimming took off 1 base at V and 4 bases at J, with 10 bases between the two ends. The CDR3 is 14 amino acids. Germline V lookup: CDR1 SGHAT, CDR2 FQNNGV. This CDR3 is CASSLGSSGYGYTF. In DNA form, the CDR3 reads TGTGCCAGCAGCTTAGGTTCGTCCGGCTATGGCTACACCTTC.

This chain links TRBV5-1 with TRBJ1-1; TRBD1 matches at 8 bases. V shed 0 bases and J 4 bases; nucleotides not matched to a gene: 8. Germline CDR1 SGHRS, CDR2 YFSETQ. This CDR3 contains 16 residues. DNA of the CDR3: TGCGCCAGCAGCTTGGGAGCTCACAGGGGGGGCACTGAAGCTTTCTTT. Encoded protein: CASSLGAHRGGTEAFF. The complete variable domain, with remaining parts taken from reference TRBV5-1 and TRBJ1-1, reads KAGVTQTPRYLIKTRGQQVTLSCSPISGHRSVSWYQQTPGQGLQFLFEYFSETQRNKGNFPGRFSGRQFSNSRSEMNVSTLELGDSALYLCASSLGAHRGGTEAFFGQGTRLTVV.

This rearrangement joins TRBV11-3 to TRBJ2-7; TRBD1 might be the D (5 bases). With 5 bases removed from V and 3 bases from J, the gap between germline ends came to 11 bases. The germline gives CDR1 SGHNT, CDR2 YENEEA. The CDR3 has 13 amino acids. CDR3 nucleotides: TGTGCCAGCAGCCCCGTAGGGGACTACGAGCAGTACTTC. Protein sequence: CASSPVGDYEQYF.

This sequence joins TRBV4-2 and TRBJ1-6; a weak D match, TRBD1 (5 bases). Trimming stripped 2 bases from V and 7 bases from J, with 15 bases between. Germline CDR1 reads LGHNA; CDR2 reads YNFKEQ. The CDR3 totals 16 residues. CDR3 DNA sequence: TGTGCCAGCAGCCAAAGCCACGGGGACGGCAATTCACCCCTCCACTTT. As protein: CASSQSHGDGNSPLHF.

This chain uses TRBV29-1 with TRBJ2-7, with D tentatively TRBD2 (6 bases). V lost 5 bases, J lost 5 bases, and 22 bases lay in between. The CDR3 loop spans 15 amino acids. Germline V gene sequence: CDR1 SQVTM, CDR2 ANQGSEA. The CDR3 spells CSVSGTLNSGNEQYF. In DNA, the CDR3 is TGCAGCGTTTCAGGGACTTTAAATTCGGGAAACGAGCAGTACTTC.

J is TRBJ1-4 and V is TRBV6-1; D ambiguous. CDR1 is MNHNS and CDR2 is SASEGT in the germline V gene. V was shortened by 6 bases and J by 0 bases, with 8 bases between the two germline ends. The CDR3 sequence is 14 residues long. CDR3 sequence (DNA): TGTGCCAGCAGCCTAGTAGCAACTAATGAAAAACTGTTTTTT. Its translation is CASSLVATNEKLFF.